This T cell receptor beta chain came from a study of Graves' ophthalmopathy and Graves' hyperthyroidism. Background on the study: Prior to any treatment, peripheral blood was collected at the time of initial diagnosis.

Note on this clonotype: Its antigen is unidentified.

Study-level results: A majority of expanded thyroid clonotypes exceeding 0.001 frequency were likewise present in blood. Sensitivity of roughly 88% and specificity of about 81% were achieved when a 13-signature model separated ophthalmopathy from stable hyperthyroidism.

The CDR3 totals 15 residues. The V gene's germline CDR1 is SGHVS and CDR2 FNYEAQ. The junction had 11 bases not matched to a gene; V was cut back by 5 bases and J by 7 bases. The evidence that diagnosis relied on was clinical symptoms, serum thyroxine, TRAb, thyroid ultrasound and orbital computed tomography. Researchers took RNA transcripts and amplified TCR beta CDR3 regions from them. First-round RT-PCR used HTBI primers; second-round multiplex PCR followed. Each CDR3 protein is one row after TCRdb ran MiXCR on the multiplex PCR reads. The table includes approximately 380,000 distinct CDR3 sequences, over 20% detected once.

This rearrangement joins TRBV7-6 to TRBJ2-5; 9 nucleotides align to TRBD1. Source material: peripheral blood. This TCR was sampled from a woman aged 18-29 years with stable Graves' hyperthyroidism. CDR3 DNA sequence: TGTGCCAGCAGCGCAGGACAGGGGCTCGGAGGGACCCAGTACTTC. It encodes CASSAGQGLGGTQYF.